Below, 6 T cell receptor beta chains from the same sample are listed, as sequenced in a study of T cells in Graves' hyperthyroidism and ophthalmopathy. Researchers amplified the TCR beta CDR3 regions from RNA transcripts. The TCR CDR3 first-round RT-PCR relied on the HTBI primer set. TCRdb independently ran MiXCR on the multiplex PCR reads; one entry per CDR3 protein. Altogether hundreds of thousands of distinct CDR3 sequences are present, less than 25% being singletons, with the ten largest covering 30% to 40%. The source material was blood. The receptors originated from a man aged 25 to 40 with Graves' ophthalmopathy.

This sequence joins TRBV27 and TRBJ2-7; possible D gene TRBD2, 6 bases. Trimming took off 8 bases at V and 4 bases at J, with 12 bases between the two ends. The CDR3 contains 12 residues. CDR1 is MNHEY and CDR2 is SMNVEV in the germline V gene (reference sequence). The CDR3 reads CASGLGGYEQYF. CDR3 nucleotide sequence: TGTGCCAGCGGACTTGGGGGGTACGAGCAGTACTTC.

This clonotype has just a few counts. The chain recombines TRBV13 with TRBJ2-3; 11 bases map to TRBD2. The V gene end was trimmed by 7 bases and the J gene end by 6 bases; junction bases not matched to a gene: 6. This CDR3 contains 14 residues. The germline gives CDR1 PRHDT, CDR2 FYEKMQ (reference sequence). The CDR3 region is CASTILAGGDTQYF. Written as DNA, the CDR3 is TGTGCCAGCACGATTCTAGCGGGAGGTGATACGCAGTATTTT.

Written as DNA, the CDR3 is TGTGCCAGCAGCCTCCCCGAAGGCCCGGTCTCCTACAATGAGCAGTTCTTC. Its translation is CASSLPEGPVSYNEQFF. The chain is built from TRBV2 and TRBJ2-1; unclear D gene. The CDR3 is 17 residues long. Germline CDR1 SNHLY, CDR2 FYNNEI. Trimming took 6 bases from V and 0 from J, leaving 18 bases between them.

This clonotype has only a few counts. This rearrangement joins TRBV15 to TRBJ1-4; 8 nucleotides line up with TRBD1. The ends lost 1 base at V and 5 bases at J; junction bases unmatched: 0. Looked up from germline, CDR1 is LNHNV and CDR2 is YYDKDF (reference sequence). The CDR3 sequence is 14 residues long. As DNA, the CDR3 is TGTGCCACCAGCAGAGGGACAGGGAATGAAAAACTGTTTTTT. Amino acid sequence: CATSRGTGNEKLFF.

This clonotype came up many times. This chain's CDR3 is CASSASTGRTYEQYF. Written as DNA, the CDR3 is TGTGCCAGCAGCGCATCGACAGGCCGGACCTACGAGCAGTACTTC. V and J are TRBV7-2 and TRBJ2-7, with a weak D call TRBD1 (6 bases). The CDR3 is 15 amino acids. V lost 5 bases and J lost 2, with 16 bases in between. Germline V gene sequence: CDR1 SGHTA, CDR2 FQGNSA.

At least ten counts were recorded for this clonotype. This chain links TRBV30 with TRBJ2-5, with 13 bases matching TRBD2. V was pared by 2 bases and J by 5 bases, with 8 bases of the junction left unmatched. There are 16 residues in the CDR3. CDR1 is GTSNPN, CDR2 SVGIG, per germline (reference sequence). The CDR3 is CAWSYPTTSGRETQYF. The CDR3 bases are TGTGCCTGGAGTTACCCTACGACTAGCGGGAGGGAGACCCAGTACTTC.